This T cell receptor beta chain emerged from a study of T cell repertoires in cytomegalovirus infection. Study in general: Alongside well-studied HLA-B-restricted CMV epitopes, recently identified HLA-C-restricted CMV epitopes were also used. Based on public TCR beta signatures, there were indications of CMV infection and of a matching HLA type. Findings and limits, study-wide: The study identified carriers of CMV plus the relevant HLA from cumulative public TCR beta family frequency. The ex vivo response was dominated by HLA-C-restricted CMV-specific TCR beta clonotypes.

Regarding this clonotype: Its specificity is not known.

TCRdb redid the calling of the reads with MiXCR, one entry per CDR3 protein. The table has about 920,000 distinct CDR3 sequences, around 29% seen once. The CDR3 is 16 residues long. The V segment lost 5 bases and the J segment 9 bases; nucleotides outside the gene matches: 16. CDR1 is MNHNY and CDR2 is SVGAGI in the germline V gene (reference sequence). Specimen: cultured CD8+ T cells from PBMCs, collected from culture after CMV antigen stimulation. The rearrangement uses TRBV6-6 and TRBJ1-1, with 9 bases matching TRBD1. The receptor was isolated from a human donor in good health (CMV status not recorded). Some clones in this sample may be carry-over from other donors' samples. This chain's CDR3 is CASSPWGGTGRTKAFF. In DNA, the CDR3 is TGTGCCAGCAGTCCCTGGGGCGGGACAGGGAGGACTAAAGCTTTCTTT.